The sequence of this TCR beta chain was determined in a study of blood T cell repertoires in COVID-19. Study-level information: There were acute and convalescent COVID-19 samples, and they came from the United States, Italy and Spain. The analysed material was cDNA or gDNA that came from T cells, B-cell-depleted T cells, or PBMCs.

Authors' data handling: Scientists estimated how many nucleated cells there were by amplifying reference gene primers. The table came from immunoSEQ multiplex PCR; TCRdb's copy has only in-frame clones and leaves some out. V, J and clone size are those of that table, while D and trimming were read from the DNA. The table shows 70,000 to 90,000 clones, with 88% occurring only once. Germline assignment: CDR1 MNHEY and CDR2 SVGEGT. V lost 5 bases, J lost 6 bases, and 7 bases lay in between. The length of the CDR3 is 11 residues. The TCR comes from a human donor in a cohort sampled during active COVID-19. V gene TRBV6-2 or TRBV6-3 combines with J gene TRBJ1-1, with D perhaps TRBD1 (5 bases). What was sequenced was peripheral blood. The CDR3 DNA sequence: TGTGCCAGCAGTCAGGGTGCTGAAGCTTTCTTT. It yields the protein CASSQGAEAFF.